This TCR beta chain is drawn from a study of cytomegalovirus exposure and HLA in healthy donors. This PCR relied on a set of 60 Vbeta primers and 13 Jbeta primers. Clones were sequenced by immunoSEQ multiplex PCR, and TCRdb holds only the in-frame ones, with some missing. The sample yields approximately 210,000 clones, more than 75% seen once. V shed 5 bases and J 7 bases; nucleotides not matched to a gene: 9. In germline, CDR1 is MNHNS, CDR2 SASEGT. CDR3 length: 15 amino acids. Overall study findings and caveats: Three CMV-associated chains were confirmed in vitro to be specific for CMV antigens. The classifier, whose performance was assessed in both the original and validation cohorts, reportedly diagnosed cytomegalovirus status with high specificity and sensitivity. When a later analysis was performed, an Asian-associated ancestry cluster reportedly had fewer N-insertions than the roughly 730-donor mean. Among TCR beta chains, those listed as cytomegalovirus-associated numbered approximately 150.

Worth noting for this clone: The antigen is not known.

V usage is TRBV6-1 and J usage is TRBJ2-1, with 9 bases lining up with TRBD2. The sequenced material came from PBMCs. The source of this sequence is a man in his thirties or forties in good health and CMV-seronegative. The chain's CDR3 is CASSSIAGEGNEQFF. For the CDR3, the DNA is TGTGCCAGCAGTTCAATAGCGGGAGAGGGGAATGAGCAGTTCTTC.